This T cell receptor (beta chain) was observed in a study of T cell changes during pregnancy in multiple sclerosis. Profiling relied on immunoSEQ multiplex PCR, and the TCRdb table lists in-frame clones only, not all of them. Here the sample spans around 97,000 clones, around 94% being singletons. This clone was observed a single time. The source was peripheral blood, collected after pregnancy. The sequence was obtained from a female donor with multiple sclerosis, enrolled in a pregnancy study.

The DNA of the CDR3 is TGTGCCAGCAGCTTGGCGACAGGTGCTGGAAACACCATATATTTT. Translated: CASSLATGAGNTIYF. The chain carries TRBV5-4 and TRBJ1-3; possibly TRBD1 for D (6 bases). CDR1 is SGHNT, CDR2 YYREEE, per germline (reference sequence). V lost 0 bases and J lost 2, with 9 bases in between. The CDR3 contains 15 residues. Complete variable domain (other parts from reference TRBV5-4 and TRBJ1-3): ETGVTQSPTHLIKTRGQQVTLRCSSQSGHNTVSWYQQALGQGPQFIFQYYREEENGRGNFPPRFSGLQFPNYSSELNVNALELDDSALYLCASSLATGAGNTIYFGEGSWLTVV.